This TCR beta chain was obtained from a study of blood T cell repertoires in COVID-19. The V and J ends lost 5 bases and 2 bases respectively, with 16 bases between them. The length of the CDR3 is 15 residues. CDR1 and CDR2 (germline): SGHNT, YYREEE (reference sequence). Method: immunoSEQ multiplex PCR; TCRdb's copy keeps in-frame clones and lacks some. The sample yields under 200,000 clones, 80% to 90% seen once. The sequenced sample consisted of peripheral blood. This chain connects TRBV5-4 to TRBJ1-2; the D gene is possibly TRBD1 (5 bases). This TCR was recovered from a young man with active or convalescent COVID-19. This CDR3 is CASSTPRDSNYGYTF. The DNA for the CDR3 is TGTGCCAGCAGTACCCCTCGGGACTCCAACTATGGCTACACCTTC.